The following is a TCR beta chain sequence with its context. The source of the sample is a study of blood T cell repertoires in COVID-19. Looking at the study overall: The origin of the acute and convalescent COVID-19 samples was the United States, Italy and Spain.

With 4 bases clipped from V and 1 base from J, the junction kept 6 bases outside the gene matches. Germline values: CDR1 MNHEY, CDR2 SVGEGT. This CDR3 is 16 amino acids long. Only in-frame clones appear in the TCRdb table, and some are missing; sequencing was by immunoSEQ multiplex PCR. This table holds roughly 100,000 clones, less than 90% found once. The origin of this receptor is a human donor in a cohort sampled during active COVID-19. Sequencing was carried out using peripheral blood. The genes are TRBV6-2 or TRBV6-3 and TRBJ2-1; 8 bases fit TRBD1. CDR3 bases: TGTGCCAGCAGTTCCAGGACAGGGCAGTCCTACAATGAGCAGTTCTTC. Protein product: CASSSRTGQSYNEQFF.